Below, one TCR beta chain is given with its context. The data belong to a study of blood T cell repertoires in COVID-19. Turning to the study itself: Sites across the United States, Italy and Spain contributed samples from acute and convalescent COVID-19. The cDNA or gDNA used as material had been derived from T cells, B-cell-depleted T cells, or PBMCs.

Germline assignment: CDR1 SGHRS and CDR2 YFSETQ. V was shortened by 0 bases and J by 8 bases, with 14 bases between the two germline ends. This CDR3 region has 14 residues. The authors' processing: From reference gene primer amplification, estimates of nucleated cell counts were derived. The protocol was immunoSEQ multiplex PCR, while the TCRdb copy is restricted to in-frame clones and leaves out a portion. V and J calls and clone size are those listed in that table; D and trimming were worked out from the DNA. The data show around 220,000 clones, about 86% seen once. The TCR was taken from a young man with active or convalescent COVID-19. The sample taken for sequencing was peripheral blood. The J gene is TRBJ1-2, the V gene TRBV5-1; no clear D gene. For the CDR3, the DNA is TGCGCCAGCAGCTTGGCCGGTAACTTGAGGGGCTACACCTTC. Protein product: CASSLAGNLRGYTF.